Below are 28 T cell receptor beta chains sequenced from a single sample in a study of CD8 T cells in ankylosing spondylitis (dated by TCRdb to 2017 to 2019). The library relied on 5' RACE. The sequencer was an Illumina HiSeq 2500. TCRdb itself trimmed the public reads at Q25 with fastp, ran MiXCR and retained productive beta chains. Rows with a matching CDR3 protein are joined into one entry that keeps the most common DNA and genes. In all, the sample holds some 100,000 distinct CDR3 sequences, and about 8.5% of those were seen once. Of the sample, nearly 10% falls within the top ten clones. Specimen: blood, either unsorted or a sorted T cell fraction (not recorded which). The receptors stem from a male donor with ankylosing spondylitis or in good health (not recorded which).

This clonotype showed up many times. The rearrangement joins TRBV6-4 to TRBJ2-3, with 11 bases identical to TRBD2. The length of the CDR3 is 16 residues. CDR1 and CDR2 (germline): MRHNA, SNTAGT. V gave up 0 bases and J gave up 4 bases; unmatched junction bases: 3. CDR3 DNA sequence: TGTGCCAGCAGTGACTCCACTAGCGGGAGCCCAGATACGCAGTATTTT. Its translation is CASSDSTSGSPDTQYF.

This clonotype was seen repeatedly, ten times or more. The chain couples TRBV20-1 to TRBJ1-2; D not certain. Germline V lookup: CDR1 DFQATT, CDR2 SNEGSKA (reference sequence). The CDR3 totals 13 residues. Trimming shortened V by 5 bases and J by 4 bases, and 14 bases separated the two germline ends. In nucleotides, the CDR3 is TGCAGTGCTCTGGACCAGAGCCTCTATGGCTACACCTTC. It is translated as CSALDQSLYGYTF.

This sequence joins TRBV7-2 and TRBJ1-1; D is undetermined. The CDR3 runs 13 residues. V was shortened by 6 bases and J by 1 base, with 9 bases between the two germline ends. Germline CDR1 reads SGHTA; CDR2 reads FQGNSA. The CDR3 here is CASSYGSNTEAFF. CDR3 in DNA: TGTGCCAGCAGTTATGGGTCGAACACTGAAGCTTTCTTT.

This clonotype was observed many times. The V gene is TRBV4-1, the J gene TRBJ2-5, with a tentative D call TRBD2 (6 bases). Germline V gene sequence: CDR1 MGHRA, CDR2 YSYEKL. The CDR3 is made up of 16 amino acids. The V end was cut by 4 bases, the J end by 5 bases, with 20 bases between. CDR3 DNA sequence: TGCGCCAGCAGCCGTGGCGGGACCCCGACGGGGGAGACCCAGTACTTC. The encoded protein is CASSRGGTPTGETQYF.

In its sample, this clonotype was seen many times. The CDR3 bases are TGCAGTGCTAGAGGGGGAGGCGGGAGTTCCTACAATGAGCAGTTCTTC. It translates to CSARGGGGSSYNEQFF. The chain carries TRBV20-1 and TRBJ2-1, with TRBD2 identical over 7 bases. The CDR3 sequence is 16 residues long. V shed 1 base and J 1 base; nucleotides not matched to a gene: 7. Germline CDR1 is DFQATT and CDR2 is SNEGSKA (reference sequence).

This clonotype was observed at least ten times. Its ends do not fully match the called genes, so a read error is possible. The chain carries TRBV9 and TRBJ2-5, with D perhaps matching TRBD1 or TRBD2 (6 bases each). The germline gives CDR1 SGDLS, CDR2 YYNGEE. The CDR3 is made up of 15 amino acids. In DNA form, the CDR3 reads TGTGCCAGCAACGTACGAGGAGGGGGGCAAGAGACCCAGTACTTC. The encoded protein is CASNVRGGGQETQYF.

This clonotype was recorded a few times. The chain employs TRBV7-9 and TRBJ1-5; D uncertain. Trimming removed 5 bases from V and 7 bases from J, with 12 bases in between. Germline CDR1 SEHNR, CDR2 FQNEAQ (reference sequence). This CDR3 comprises 13 residues. The CDR3 DNA reads TGTGCCAGCAGCCCCGGGCCCGGGCAGCCCCAGCATTTT. Translation gives CASSPGPGQPQHF.

This clonotype was seen many times. The rearrangement uses TRBV20-1 and TRBJ2-1; 11 nucleotides line up with TRBD2. This CDR3 has 14 residues. The V gene's germline CDR1 is DFQATT and CDR2 SNEGSKA (reference sequence). The V and J ends lost 6 bases and 10 bases, in that order; junction bases with no gene match: 11. The CDR3 nucleotides are TGCAGTGCAACAACTAGCGGGAGTTATGGAGAGCAGTTCTTC. Its translation is CSATTSGSYGEQFF.

The sample holds many counts of this clonotype. The chain carries TRBV29-1 and TRBJ2-2; tentative D call: TRBD1 (6 bases). This CDR3 spans 14 amino acids. The germline V gene has CDR1 SQVTM and CDR2 ANQGSEA. Trimming removed 2 bases from V and 4 bases from J, with 11 bases in between. CDR3 sequence: CSVEQGRSTGELFF. The CDR3 DNA is TGCAGCGTTGAACAGGGGCGTAGCACCGGGGAGCTGTTTTTT.

This chain links TRBV4-1 with TRBJ2-7; no firm D call. CDR3 size: 15 residues. Germline V CDR1 and CDR2: MGHRA, YSYEKL. Deletions cut 2 bases from V and 3 bases from J, with 14 bases between. The CDR3 nucleotides are TGCGCCAGCAGCCAACAGGATTCGTCCCTCTACGAGCAGTACTTC. Protein: CASSQQDSSLYEQYF.

This clonotype has a count of ten or more. The chain is built from TRBV20-1 and TRBJ2-7; 9 bases match TRBD2. CDR3 size: 15 residues. CDR1 DFQATT and CDR2 SNEGSKA come from the germline V gene (reference sequence). With 0 bases clipped from V and 7 bases from J, the junction kept 10 bases outside the gene matches. This CDR3 reads CSAREAGTSLREQYF. The CDR3 DNA follows: TGCAGTGCTAGAGAGGCCGGGACTAGCCTCCGGGAGCAGTACTTC.

This clonotype occurred many times. The chain carries TRBV7-2 and TRBJ2-3, with D perhaps TRBD1 (5 bases). The CDR3 loop spans 15 amino acids. Germline V gene sequence: CDR1 SGHTA, CDR2 FQGNSA. V was cut by 1 base and J by 4 bases, with 12 bases left in between. CDR3 sequence (DNA): TGTGCCAGCAGCTTAGGGCCAGGGTTCTCAGATACGCAGTATTTT. Its protein product is CASSLGPGFSDTQYF.

This clonotype was observed many times. The V call is TRBV27, the J call TRBJ2-1, with a possible D match to TRBD2 (7 bases). Germline V gene sequence: CDR1 MNHEY, CDR2 SMNVEV (reference sequence). V was shortened by 2 bases and J by 5 bases, with 10 bases between the two germline ends. The CDR3 totals 14 residues. Here the CDR3 reads CASSLAGANNEQFF. The CDR3 region has the DNA TGTGCCAGCAGTTTAGCGGGGGCTAACAATGAGCAGTTCTTC.

This clonotype was counted many times. This chain uses TRBV5-1 with TRBJ1-1; D unclear. V lost 4 bases and J lost 6, with 13 bases in between. From germline, CDR1 is SGHRS and CDR2 YFSETQ. The CDR3 is 13 residues long. The CDR3 DNA follows: TGCGCCAGCAGCCCCCTTAGTGGAGCTGAAGCTTTCTTT. This gives the protein CASSPLSGAEAFF. Variable domain in full (rest from reference TRBV5-1 and TRBJ1-1): KAGVTQTPRYLIKTRGQQVTLSCSPISGHRSVSWYQQTPGQGLQFLFEYFSETQRNKGNFPGRFSGRQFSNSRSEMNVSTLELGDSALYLCASSPLSGAEAFFGQGTRLTVV.

This clonotype has a count of ten or more. This chain joins TRBV5-1 and TRBJ2-5; D is unresolved. In germline, CDR1 is SGHRS, CDR2 YFSETQ. The CDR3 length is 16 residues. Trimming removed 5 bases at V and 2 bases at J, with 19 bases between. For the CDR3, the DNA is TGCGCCAGCAGGACGCCTACCGCGATAAGACAAGAGACCCAGTACTTC. Its translation: CASRTPTAIRQETQYF.

This clonotype was counted many times. This chain's CDR3 is CASSQDPPSGDYEQYF. The CDR3 DNA follows: TGCGCCAGCAGCCAAGATCCCCCCAGCGGGGACTACGAGCAGTACTTC. The chain uses TRBV4-3 and TRBJ2-7; TRBD2 agrees at 7 bases. V shed 0 bases, J shed 3 bases, and the junction held 8 bases outside the gene matches. CDR3 length: 16 residues. The germline V gene encodes CDR1 LGHNA and CDR2 YSLEER.

At least ten counts were recorded for this clonotype. This sequence joins TRBV9 and TRBJ2-1, with 10 bases aligning to TRBD1. Trimming at V came to 3 bases and at J to 4 bases, leaving 4 bases not matched to a gene. The CDR3 is 15 residues long. Germline V gene sequence: CDR1 SGDLS, CDR2 YYNGEE. CDR3 in amino acids: CASSGRDRGYNEQFF. In DNA, the CDR3 is TGTGCCAGCAGCGGCCGGGACAGGGGTTACAATGAGCAGTTCTTC.

The table lists this clonotype with many counts. The V and J genes are TRBV5-1 and TRBJ2-7, with 7 bases that match TRBD1. Germline CDR1 reads SGHRS; CDR2 reads YFSETQ. There are 15 residues in the CDR3. The V gene end was trimmed by 0 bases and the J gene end by 4 bases; junction bases not matched to a gene: 7. The CDR3: CASSLAPGQMYEQYF. CDR3 coding DNA: TGCGCCAGCAGCTTGGCGCCGGGACAGATGTACGAGCAGTACTTC.

V gene TRBV5-6 combines with J gene TRBJ1-4, with TRBD1 matching 7 bases. The CDR3 totals 17 residues. Losses at the gene ends were 9 bases for V and 7 bases for J; bases not matched to a gene: 21. Germline lookup yields CDR1 SGHDT and CDR2 YYEEEE. CDR3 coding DNA: TGTGCCATCGGCCCCGGGACAGTTTGGGAGATTGGTGAAAAACTGTTTTTT. This gives the protein CAIGPGTVWEIGEKLFF.

The sample holds many counts of this clonotype. V and J are TRBV24-1 and TRBJ2-7; possibly TRBD2 for D (6 bases). The germline CDR1 and CDR2 sequences are KGHDR and SFDVKD. V was clipped by 3 bases and J by 2 bases, with 19 bases between them. The CDR3 totals 17 residues. CDR3 bases: TGTGCCACCAGTGATACGGTAGCGGACGCCAGGGCCTACGAGCAGTACTTC. The encoded protein is CATSDTVADARAYEQYF.

This clonotype has a count of ten or more. The chain links TRBV29-1 to TRBJ2-7; 9 bases match TRBD2. J was trimmed by 0 bases and V by 4 bases; bases with no gene match: 7. The length of the CDR3 is 15 residues. The germline CDR1 and CDR2 sequences are SQVTM and ANQGSEA. In DNA, the CDR3 is TGCAGCGTTGTTAGGCTAGCGGGATACTCCTACGAGCAGTACTTC. Its translation is CSVVRLAGYSYEQYF.

This clonotype was counted a few times. This chain joins TRBV2 and TRBJ2-6; D remains ambiguous. The V gene's germline CDR1 is SNHLY and CDR2 FYNNEI. The CDR3 is 14 amino acids. V was cut by 6 bases and J by 0 bases, with 6 bases left in between. DNA for the CDR3: TGTGCCAGCAGGGGAAACTCTGGGGCCAACGTCCTGACTTTC. Protein: CASRGNSGANVLTF.

In its sample, this clonotype was seen many times. V and J are TRBV12-5 and TRBJ1-2; D is unclear. Germline V gene lookup returns CDR1 LGHNT and CDR2 FRNRAP. Trimming pared 7 bases from V and 1 base from J, leaving 13 bases between. This CDR3 comprises 14 residues. The CDR3 region has the DNA TGTGCTAGTGTTGAGGGTTCCATTAACTATGGCTACACCTTC. It is translated as CASVEGSINYGYTF.

Details on this clonotype: One end of the junction varies from germline; a read error may be responsible. The V and J genes are TRBV5-4 and TRBJ1-1; D not resolved. This CDR3 spans 13 amino acids. The germline V gene has CDR1 SGHNT and CDR2 YYREEE (reference sequence). The CDR3 DNA follows: TGTACCAGCAGCCTGGAACCGAACACTGAAGCTTTCTTT. Translated: CTSSLEPNTEAFF. The full variable domain, in which reference TRBV5-4 and TRBJ1-1 provide the parts outside the CDR3, is ETGVTQSPTHLIKTRGQQVTLRCSSQSGHNTVSWYQQALGQGPQFIFQYYREEENGRGNFPPRFSGLQFPNYSSELNVNALELDDSALYLCTSSLEPNTEAFFGQGTRLTVV.

This clonotype turned up a few times. A much more abundant neighbour one base away suggests this may be a read error. This sequence joins TRBV7-9 and TRBJ2-1; 7 nucleotides match TRBD2. This CDR3 is 13 amino acids long. Per the germline V gene, CDR1 is SEHNR and CDR2 is FQNEAQ (reference sequence). Here the CDR3 reads CTSSLGLDDEQFF. For the CDR3, the DNA is TGTACCAGCAGCTTAGGACTAGATGATGAGCAGTTCTTC.

This clonotype has ten or more counts. V and J are TRBV5-5 and TRBJ2-1; 9 bases line up with TRBD2. Germline V gene lookup returns CDR1 SGHKS and CDR2 YYEKEE (reference sequence). With 4 bases clipped from V and 2 bases from J, the junction kept 7 bases outside the gene matches. The CDR3 runs to 16 residues. The CDR3 sequence: CASSGSGGHPYNEQFF. The CDR3, as DNA: TGTGCCAGCAGCGGAAGCGGGGGGCATCCCTACAATGAGCAGTTCTTC.

Many counts were recorded for this clonotype. The chain couples TRBV7-2 to TRBJ2-3; D is perhaps TRBD1 (5 bases). The CDR3 is 15 amino acids. The V end lost 2 bases, the J end lost 2 bases, and 11 bases lay between the germline ends. CDR1 is SGHTA and CDR2 is FQGNSA in the germline V gene. CDR3 protein: CASSLLQVDTDTQYF. In nucleotides, the CDR3 is TGTGCCAGCAGCTTACTACAGGTGGACACAGATACGCAGTATTTT.

This clonotype appeared many times. This sequence joins TRBV14 and TRBJ1-1; 7 bases agree with TRBD1. Per germline, CDR1 SGHDN and CDR2 FVKESK. There are 15 residues in the CDR3. The ends lost 5 bases at V and 3 bases at J; junction bases unmatched: 9. This CDR3 reads CASSLQGIGYTEAFF. In DNA form, the CDR3 reads TGTGCCAGCAGCTTACAGGGGATTGGGTACACTGAAGCTTTCTTT. Variable domain in full (rest from reference TRBV14 and TRBJ1-1): EAGVTQFPSHSVIEKGQTVTLRCDPISGHDNLYWYRRVMGKEIKFLLHFVKESKQDESGMPNNRFLAERTGGTYSTLKVQPAELEDSGVYFCASSLQGIGYTEAFFGQGTRLTVV.